This TCR beta chain was recorded in a study of T cells in pancreatic ductal adenocarcinoma. Findings and caveats of the study: The resected pancreatic cancer cohort was biased toward the minority with early-stage disease. Tumor samples had fewer productive templates and approximately 8-fold fewer unique clonotypes than blood. Blood clonality (roughly 0.07) did not differ significantly from tumor (roughly 0.11).

About this clone: Its antigen is currently unknown.

TCRdb keeps only in-frame clones here, not all; method: immunoSEQ multiplex PCR. The repertoire includes under 30,000 clones, more than 90% of them detected once, and less than 2.5% sits in the top ten. Surgery without prior neoadjuvant therapy was the treatment of the selected pancreatic ductal adenocarcinoma patients. V was cut by 1 base and J by 0 bases, with 12 bases left in between. The CDR3 has 16 amino acids. Germline assignment: CDR1 MNHEY and CDR2 SVGAGI. The chain combines TRBV6-5 with TRBJ1-2, with D possibly matching TRBD1 (6 bases). The sequence was collected from a human donor with pancreatic ductal adenocarcinoma. Sequences were obtained from PBMCs. CDR3 region: CASSYFPDRPNYGYTF. CDR3 bases: TGTGCCAGCAGTTACTTCCCGGACAGACCTAACTATGGCTACACCTTC.